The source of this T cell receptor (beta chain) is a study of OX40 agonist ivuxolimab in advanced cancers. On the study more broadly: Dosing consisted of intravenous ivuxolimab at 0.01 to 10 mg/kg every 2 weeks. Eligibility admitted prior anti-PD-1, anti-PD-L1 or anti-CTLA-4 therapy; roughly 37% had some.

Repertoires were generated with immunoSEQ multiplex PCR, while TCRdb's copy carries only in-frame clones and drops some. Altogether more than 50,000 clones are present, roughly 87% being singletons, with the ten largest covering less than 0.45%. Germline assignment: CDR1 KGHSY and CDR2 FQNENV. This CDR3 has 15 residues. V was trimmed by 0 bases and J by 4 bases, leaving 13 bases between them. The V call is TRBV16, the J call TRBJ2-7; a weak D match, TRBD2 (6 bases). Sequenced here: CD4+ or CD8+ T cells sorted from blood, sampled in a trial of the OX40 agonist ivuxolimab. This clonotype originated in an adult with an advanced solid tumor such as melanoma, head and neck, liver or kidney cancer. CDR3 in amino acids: CASSQSFGGVYEQYF. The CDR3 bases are TGTGCCAGCAGCCAATCGTTCGGAGGGGTTTACGAGCAGTACTTC.